This T cell receptor beta chain was captured in a study of tissue T cells after allogeneic stem cell transplantation (dated by TCRdb to the early 2020s). A note on the overall study: TCR beta repertoires were profiled across many tissues obtained from research autopsies of patients with and without GVHD, as well as in mouse models of GVHD. The human arm was conducted as a prospective observational study, and neither blinding nor randomization was performed. The paper as a whole reports these results and caveats: The patient cohort was small and clinically heterogeneous, and sampling depth was acknowledged as a limitation. Within patients, how anatomically similar the tissues were was a key factor in shaping TCR repertoire composition, regardless of disease or transplant status. In both patients and mice, T cells from blood and spleen picked up only a limited part of the TCR repertoire that was detected in tissues. Not many T cell clones showed up in more than one patient, yet clustering based on motifs uncovered repertoire signatures that were shared across patients in a tissue-specific way. The study did not determine which tissue TCRs were alloreactive or antigen-specific, and some clones might have been persisting host cells.

Libraries were constructed by the immunoSEQ multiplex PCR assay. Adaptive Biotechnologies performed TCRbeta CDR3 sequencing at survey depth and reported CDR3 sequences, V/J genes, productive frequency, and template counts. TCR beta CDR3 regions were amplified from genomic DNA instead of RNA. As for how the authors treated the data: Jensen-Shannon divergence was used to quantify pairwise repertoire overlap between tissues, with a value of 1 meaning complete divergence and a value of 0 meaning identical repertoires. Based on pairwise JSD values, tissues were grouped by single-linkage agglomerative hierarchical clustering, and the results were shown as dendrograms. GLIPH2 was applied to all patient samples using simulation_depth 1000, kmer_min_depth 3, and cdr3_length_cutoff 8, and only groups with more than two unique CDR3s were retained. A standardized tissue-overlap score was calculated by extrapolating Jaccard GLIPH-group overlap across patients to a standard repertoire size of 1000 clones. Linear mixed-effect models, with tissue included as a fixed effect and individual included as a random effect, were used to assess associations of diversity with clinical or experimental variables. TCRdb's version of the immuneACCESS table is confined to in-frame rearrangements and falls short of the full clone set. An unresolved V gene accounts for under half of the shortfall where checked; the remainder is of unknown origin. V and J calls and clone size come straight from that table; D and trimming were deduced from the DNA. The sample data list around 51,000 clones, and about three quarters of these were observed just once. Around 0.52% of the sample lies in the top ten.

Details on this clone: The target of this receptor is not known. In this entry, gene names and germline sequences are mouse ones. The read gets to within 1 residue of the CDR3 end, and the germline J gene fills in the rest.

CDR1 SGHSA and CDR2 FRNQAP are derived from the germline V gene. V is cut by 1 base and J by 1 base, and the space between the germline ends is 7 bases. Counted from cysteine to phenylalanine, this CDR3 has 14 amino acids. The DNA has 39 bases, all within the CDR3, and is read from base 1. This receptor was obtained from a pool of C57BL/6 mice in good health. The sequencing sample was made of sorted cells pooled from one or two spleens. The chain is made from TRBV16 and TRBJ1-1, with TRBD1 perhaps the D gene, on 6 matching bases. The CDR3 bases that were read are TGTGCAAGCAGCTTAGTCAGGGGGAACACAGAAGTCTTC. It specifies CASSLVRGNTEVF. In full, the CDR3 reads CASSLVRGNTEVFF.